Below are 9 T cell receptor beta chains sequenced from a single sample in a study of neurological immune-mediated disorders (dated by TCRdb to about 2019). The intended sense of this specimen's time point label: longitudinal time-point 3. The library was made by 5' RACE. TCRdb records Illumina HiSeq 2500 as the sequencer. TCRdb handled the public reads itself, with Q25 trimming in fastp and clone calling in MiXCR, and kept productive beta chains. Each entry is one CDR3 protein sequence, shown with its most common DNA and genes. The sample data list about 99,000 distinct CDR3 sequences, and approximately 11% of these were observed just once. The ten largest clones capture 3.1% of the sample. The sequenced sample was PBMCs. The source is a female donor with HTLV-1-associated myelopathy (HAM/TSP).

Many counts were recorded for this clonotype. The chain combines TRBV5-1 with TRBJ2-7, with TRBD1 matching over 7 bases. The CDR3 runs 15 residues. Germline CDR1 and CDR2: SGHRS and YFSETQ. V shed 1 base and J 6 bases; nucleotides not matched to a gene: 10. For the CDR3, the DNA is TGCGCCAGCAGCTTGTTCGTGACAGGGAATGTCGAGCAGTACTTC. As protein: CASSLFVTGNVEQYF.

This clonotype was seen ten or more times. The V call is TRBV12-3 or TRBV12-4, the J call TRBJ1-1, with TRBD1 matching 7 bases. V gave up 1 base and J gave up 7 bases; unmatched junction bases: 6. This CDR3 has 14 residues. As DNA, the CDR3 is TGTGCCAGCAGTTTAGGAGGGGACAGACTTGAAGCTTTCTTT. Protein: CASSLGGDRLEAFF.

The sample holds many counts of this clonotype. J is TRBJ2-2 and V is TRBV5-1; either TRBD1 or TRBD2 may fit D (5 bases each). V dropped 0 bases and J dropped 10 bases, with 10 bases sitting between them. There are 13 residues in the CDR3. CDR1 SGHRS and CDR2 YFSETQ come from the germline V gene. The CDR3 sequence: CASSLAEGLELFF. The CDR3 DNA reads TGCGCCAGCAGCTTGGCCGAGGGGTTGGAGCTGTTTTTT.

This clonotype was counted once. The chain employs TRBV19 and TRBJ2-1; D remains ambiguous. CDR3 length: 11 residues. CDR1 is LNHDA, CDR2 SQIVND, per germline (reference sequence). Trimming removed 8 bases at V and 7 bases at J, with 9 bases between. CDR3 loop: CASWMGNEQFF. The DNA of the CDR3 is TGTGCCAGTTGGATGGGAAATGAGCAGTTCTTC.

This clonotype occurred many times. The V call is TRBV3-1, the J call TRBJ1-2, with D perhaps TRBD1 (6 bases). CDR3 length: 13 residues. Trimming took 4 bases from V and 8 from J, leaving 14 bases between them. The germline gives CDR1 LGHDT, CDR2 YNNKEL (reference sequence). The CDR3 nucleotides are TGTGCCAGCAGCCTCCACGGGGGCCAAGGCTACACCTTC. Protein: CASSLHGGQGYTF.

This clonotype was found many times. The rearrangement links TRBV7-2 to TRBJ2-7; TRBD2 agrees at 14 bases. CDR1 is SGHTA, CDR2 FQGNSA, per germline. J lost 10 bases, V lost 3 bases, and 8 bases had no gene match. The CDR3 is made up of 15 amino acids. CDR3 DNA sequence: TGTGCCAGCAGCTTCGAACCGGGACTAGCGGGGGTTCAGTACTTC. It encodes CASSFEPGLAGVQYF.

To note about this clonotype: A single base separates this from a much larger clone, so it may be a read error. The chain uses TRBV27 and TRBJ2-3, with D possibly being TRBD2 (6 bases). V dropped 7 bases and J dropped 0 bases, with 17 bases sitting between them. This CDR3 is built from 16 residues. Germline V CDR1 and CDR2: MNHEY, SMNVEV (reference sequence). The CDR3 region is CASTRRRGISTDTQYF. The CDR3 bases are TGTGCCAGCACTCGACGGCGGGGCATTAGCACAGATACGCAGTATTTT.

This clonotype occurred many times. This CDR3 is CSSTLEGVGTDTQYF. The CDR3 DNA reads as TGCAGCTCTACCCTCGAAGGGGTGGGCACAGATACGCAGTATTTT. This chain uses TRBV29-1 with TRBJ2-3, with a tentative D call TRBD1 (5 bases). The V end lost 8 bases, the J end lost 1 base, and 19 bases lay between the germline ends. Germline assignment: CDR1 SQVTM and CDR2 ANQGSEA. The CDR3 totals 15 residues.

There are many counts of this clonotype. The V gene is TRBV20-1, the J gene TRBJ2-7, with D uncertain. The germline V gene encodes CDR1 DFQATT and CDR2 SNEGSKA (reference sequence). CDR3 size: 16 residues. The V end lost 0 bases, the J end lost 0 bases, and 15 bases lay between the germline ends. The DNA of the CDR3 is TGCAGTGCTAGAGATGACAAGGCCAGATTCTCCTACGAGCAGTACTTC. Translated: CSARDDKARFSYEQYF.